Following are 4 T cell receptor beta chains from one sample sequenced in a study of beta chain features in type 1 diabetes. The study, taken as a whole, reports: All four CD4+ subsets from Type 1 diabetes patients carried moderately but significantly shorter TCRB CDR3s.

Expressed TCRB transcripts were sequenced, since all the RNA that had been isolated was reverse transcribed. TCRdb's table, derived via immunoSEQ multiplex PCR, lists solely in-frame clones and lacks some. The data contain about 400,000 clones, around 12% of them singletons. Their recognized antigens are unknown. Sequencing used naive CD4+ T cells from blood. Every receptor here comes from a young woman with type 1 diabetes.

This clone was counted only a few times. V and J are TRBV18 and TRBJ2-1; TRBD1 is a possible D gene (6 bases). Per the germline V gene, CDR1 is KGHSH and CDR2 is LQKENI. The V gene lost 3 bases and the J gene lost 6 bases, with 12 bases spanning the gap. The CDR3 sequence is 14 residues long. The CDR3 protein is CASSPPGQTNEQFF. CDR3 bases: TGTGCCAGCTCACCCCCCGGACAGACCAATGAGCAGTTCTTC.

This clone was seen a handful of times. The chain uses TRBV27 and TRBJ2-5; 9 bases map to TRBD2. Trimming took 5 bases from V and 4 from J; bases not matched to a gene: 8. The CDR3 length is 15 residues. Germline CDR1 and CDR2: MNHEY and SMNVEV (reference sequence). In DNA form, the CDR3 reads TGTGCCAGCAGTCCCTTCGCGGGAGGGAGAGAGACCCAGTACTTC. It is translated as CASSPFAGGRETQYF.

In this sample, this clone turned up a few times. The chain couples TRBV29-1 to TRBJ1-2; D is unclear. Trimming left V 6 bases short and J 7 bases short, with 15 bases between. This CDR3 region has 12 residues. CDR1 and CDR2 (germline): SQVTM, ANQGSEA. Here the CDR3 reads CSVDEGAAGYTF. CDR3 DNA sequence: TGCAGCGTGGACGAGGGCGCAGCTGGCTACACCTTC.

This clone came up a few times. This chain connects TRBV7-2 to TRBJ2-7, with D tentatively TRBD2 (7 bases). Trimming cost V 5 bases and J 4 bases, with 15 bases left between them. The CDR3 is 14 amino acids. Germline loops: CDR1 SGHTA, CDR2 FQGNSA. The CDR3 DNA sequence: TGTGCCAGCAGCCCGGGGGGCCAGGGGTACGAGCAGTACTTC. Translation: CASSPGGQGYEQYF.